This TCR beta chain originates from a study of blood T cell repertoires in COVID-19. The J segment lost 0 bases and the V segment lost 6 bases, leaving 4 bases of the junction unmatched. Germline values: CDR1 SGHAT, CDR2 FQNNGV. The CDR3 loop spans 16 amino acids. Repertoires were generated with immunoSEQ multiplex PCR, while TCRdb's copy carries only in-frame clones and drops some. The sample records roughly 260,000 clones, roughly nine tenths being singletons. Cohorts were assigned according to the clinical history that participants reported. The chain has TRBV11-2 and TRBJ2-2, with 10 bases fitting TRBD1. The material sequenced was PBMCs or T cells enriched from blood (not recorded which). The source is a human donor in a cohort exposed to, infected with or recovered from COVID-19 (not recorded which). The donor label of this sample is uncertain. As DNA, the CDR3 is TGTGCCAGCAGATCGGACAGGGGGGCGAACACCGGGGAGCTGTTTTTT. As protein: CASRSDRGANTGELFF.